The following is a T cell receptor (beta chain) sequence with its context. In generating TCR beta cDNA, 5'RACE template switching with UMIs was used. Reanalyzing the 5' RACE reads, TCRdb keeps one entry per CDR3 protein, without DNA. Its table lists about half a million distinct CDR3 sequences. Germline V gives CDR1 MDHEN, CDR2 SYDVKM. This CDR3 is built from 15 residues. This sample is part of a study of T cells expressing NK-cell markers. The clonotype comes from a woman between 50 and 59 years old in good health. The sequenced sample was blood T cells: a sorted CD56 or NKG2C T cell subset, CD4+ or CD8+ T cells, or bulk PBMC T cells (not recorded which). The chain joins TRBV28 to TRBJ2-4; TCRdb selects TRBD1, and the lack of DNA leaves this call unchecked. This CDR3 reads CASSPQGRAKNIQYF.